Listed here are 12 T cell receptor beta chains from one sample, sequenced in a study of tumor-infiltrating lymphocytes in primary liver carcinoma. TCR beta cDNA came from approximately 0.55 ug total RNA, primed with a constant-region primer. Three nested multiplex PCR rounds of slightly modified ARM-PCR generated TCR beta libraries. For approximately 9 cycles apiece, the opening two PCR rounds ran with TRBV1-TRBV30 forward primers and a C-beta reverse primer. TCRdb ran MiXCR on the multiplex PCR reads and lists one entry per CDR3 protein. The data hold around 40,000 distinct CDR3 sequences, with about three quarters observed a single time. Taking about 19-31 mg of unsorted bulk tissue, the authors co-extracted RNA and DNA. Sequencing was performed on liver tumor tissue from sampling region 2. Subset indicated: tumor region T2, inferior pole. These receptors all stem from a man aged 40-49 years with primary liver carcinoma and hepatitis B virus infection.

CDR3 sequence: CASSSQTVPYEQYF. CDR3 bases: TGTGCCAGCAGCTCGCAGACAGTGCCCTACGAGCAGTACTTC. V gene TRBV5-6 combines with J gene TRBJ2-7, with D possibly matching TRBD1 (5 bases). V dropped 3 bases and J dropped 2 bases, with 12 bases sitting between them. The germline CDR1 and CDR2 sequences are SGHDT and YYEEEE. The CDR3 covers 14 residues.

The chain has TRBV11-2 and TRBJ2-7, with D unresolved. Trimming shortened V by 4 bases and J by 6 bases, and 16 bases separated the two germline ends. The CDR3 runs 14 residues. Germline loops: CDR1 SGHAT, CDR2 FQNNGV. The CDR3 spells CASSSNRNSLEQYF. CDR3 coding DNA: TGTGCCAGCAGCTCTAATAGGAACTCCCTCGAGCAGTACTTC.

The gene calls are TRBV28 and TRBJ1-2, with TRBD1 matching 8 bases. From germline, CDR1 is MDHEN and CDR2 SYDVKM. The CDR3 loop spans 14 amino acids. V was clipped by 6 bases and J by 12 bases; unmatched bases: 15. The CDR3 sequence: CASSCAGGLGGHTF. CDR3 DNA sequence: TGTGCCAGCAGCTGTGCAGGGGGCTTGGGGGGCCACACCTTC.

For this clonotype: As the CDR3 is not closed by the conserved phenylalanine or tryptophan, this likely results from a read error. The chain couples TRBV29-1 to TRBJ2-7; TRBD1 might be the D (6 bases). Germline-derived CDR1 and CDR2 are SQVTM and ANQGSEA. The CDR3 consists of 11 residues. Trimming left V 6 bases short and J 6 bases short, with 12 bases between. CDR3 protein: CSVRDTFEQYL. CDR3 DNA: TGCAGCGTACGGGACACCTTCGAGCAGTACCTC.

This clonotype was observed a few times. The junction shows a germline mismatch at one end, possibly a read error. The J gene is TRBJ2-1, the V gene TRBV7-6; 8 bases are a match to TRBD2. This CDR3 is built from 15 residues. Germline CDR1 and CDR2: SGHVS and FNYEAQ. The CDR3 DNA follows: TGTACCAGCAGCCTTAGCGGGACTGGCAACAATGAGCAGTTCTTC. Translation: CTSSLSGTGNNEQFF.

Turning to this clonotype: A clone one base away is much larger, so this may be a read error. V and J are TRBV19 and TRBJ2-7, with a possible D match to TRBD2 (6 bases). V was clipped by 5 bases and J by 2 bases, with 13 bases between them. The germline V gene has CDR1 LNHDA and CDR2 SQIVND (reference sequence). The CDR3 contains 14 residues. This chain's CDR3 is CASSYHAGTYEQYF. DNA for the CDR3: TGTGCCAGTAGTTATCATGCGGGAACCTACGAGCAGTACTTC.

Concerning this clonotype: This CDR3 is missing its conserved last phenylalanine or tryptophan, likely due to a read error. The chain recombines TRBV24-1 with TRBJ2-1; TRBD2 aligns across 8 bases. CDR1 KGHDR and CDR2 SFDVKD come from the germline V gene. This CDR3 has 16 residues. The CDR3 is CAASDSIAGTNNEQFL. In nucleotides, the CDR3 is TGTGCCGCCAGTGATAGTATAGCGGGAACAAACAATGAGCAGTTCTTG.

In the case of this clonotype: Germline and junction disagree at one end, which may indicate a read error. The rearrangement uses TRBV5-6 and TRBJ2-5, with 7 nucleotides matching TRBD1. The CDR3 is 16 residues long. The V gene's germline CDR1 is SGHDT and CDR2 YYEEEE. CDR3 region: CASSERQGYYQETQYF. The CDR3 region has the DNA TGTGCCAGCAGCGAGAGACAGGGCTATTACCAAGAGACTCAGTACTTC.

With regard to this clonotype: The conserved closing phenylalanine or tryptophan is absent in this CDR3, likely reflecting a read error. The rearrangement links TRBV30 to TRBJ1-3; D uncertain. Germline CDR1 and CDR2: GTSNPN and SVGIG (reference sequence). The CDR3 runs 13 residues. Trimming took 2 bases from V and 1 from J, leaving 6 bases between them. Here the CDR3 reads CAWSYVSGNTIYL. CDR3 in DNA: TGTGCCTGGAGTTATGTTTCTGGAAACACCATATATCTT.

This clonotype has a handful of counts. This chain joins TRBV18 and TRBJ2-7; the D call may be TRBD1 or TRBD2 (6 bases each). Germline CDR1 KGHSH, CDR2 LQKENI. CDR3 length: 13 amino acids. Trimming left V 5 bases short and J 5 bases short, with 13 bases between. DNA of the CDR3: TGTGCCAGCTCATCAGGGGACTTCGACGAGCAGTACTTC. Translating it yields CASSSGDFDEQYF.

The CDR3, as DNA: TGCGCCAGCAGCTTGGACAGGATGGGACTAGCGGGAGACTCTGGGGCCAACGTCCTGACTTTC. As protein: CASSLDRMGLAGDSGANVLTF. V and J are TRBV5-1 and TRBJ2-6, with 14 bases matching TRBD2. CDR1 SGHRS and CDR2 YFSETQ come from the germline V gene. The V segment lost 0 bases and the J segment 0 bases; nucleotides outside the gene matches: 8. The CDR3 extends over 21 amino acids.

As regards this clonotype: The conserved final phenylalanine or tryptophan is absent from the CDR3, which likely points to a read error. This chain uses TRBV29-1 with TRBJ1-1; weak D call: TRBD1 (5 bases). CDR1 SQVTM and CDR2 ANQGSEA come from the germline V gene. This CDR3 is 12 amino acids long. CDR3 region: CSVRWGATEAFI. The CDR3, as DNA: TGTAGCGTTCGATGGGGCGCGACTGAAGCTTTCATC.